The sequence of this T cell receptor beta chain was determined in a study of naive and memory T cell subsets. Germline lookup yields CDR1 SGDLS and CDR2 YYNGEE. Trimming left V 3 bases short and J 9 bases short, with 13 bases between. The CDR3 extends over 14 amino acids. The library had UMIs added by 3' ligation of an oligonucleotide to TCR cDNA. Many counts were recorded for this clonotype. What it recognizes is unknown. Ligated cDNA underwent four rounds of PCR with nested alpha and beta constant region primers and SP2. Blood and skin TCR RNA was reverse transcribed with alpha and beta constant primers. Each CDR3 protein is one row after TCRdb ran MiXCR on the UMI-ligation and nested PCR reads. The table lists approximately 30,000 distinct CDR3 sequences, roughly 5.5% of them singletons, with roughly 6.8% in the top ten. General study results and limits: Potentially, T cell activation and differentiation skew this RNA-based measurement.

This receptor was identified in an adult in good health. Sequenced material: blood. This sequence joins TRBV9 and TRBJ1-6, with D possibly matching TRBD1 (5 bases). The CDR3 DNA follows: TGTGCCAGCAGCGGCGACAGACAGATTTCACCCCTCCACTTT. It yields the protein CASSGDRQISPLHF.